The next 4 T cell receptor beta chains were all read from a single sample in a study of T cells in Graves' hyperthyroidism and ophthalmopathy. The investigators amplified TCR beta CDR3 regions from RNA transcripts. The TCR CDR3 first-round RT-PCR relied on the HTBI primer set. A single record per CDR3 protein comes from TCRdb applying MiXCR to the multiplex PCR reads. This table has roughly 240,000 distinct CDR3 sequences, over 15% appearing once. Sequencing was performed on blood. These receptors were collected from a woman between 18 and 29 years old with Graves' ophthalmopathy.

J is TRBJ2-1 and V is TRBV30; 10 bases are shared with TRBD1. Looked up from germline, CDR1 is GTSNPN and CDR2 is SVGIG (reference sequence). Germline trimming cut 3 bases from V and 1 base from J; bases unmatched to any gene: 6. The CDR3 covers 16 residues. CDR3 DNA: TGTGCCTGGAGCGCTCCGGGACAGGGGTCCTACAATGAGCAGTTCTTC. Encoded protein: CAWSAPGQGSYNEQFF.

This clonotype was picked up a small number of times. The chain carries TRBV5-4 and TRBJ2-5; a possible D gene is TRBD1 (6 bases). The CDR3 totals 14 residues. Germline values: CDR1 SGHNT, CDR2 YYREEE (reference sequence). V was cut by 4 bases and J by 2 bases, with 12 bases left in between. The CDR3 is CASSVPGTQETQYF. The CDR3 coding sequence is TGTGCCAGCAGCGTGCCCGGGACACAAGAGACCCAGTACTTC.

The sample holds many counts of this clonotype. The J gene is TRBJ1-1, the V gene TRBV28, with D possibly TRBD1 on 5 matching bases. V gave up 2 bases and J gave up 11 bases, with 12 bases separating them. The CDR3 runs to 12 residues. In germline, CDR1 is MDHEN, CDR2 SYDVKM. CDR3 sequence (DNA): TGTGCCAGCAGTTTAGGGACTGCTGCGGCTTTCTTT. Amino acid sequence: CASSLGTAAAFF.

This clonotype was counted ten times or more. The chain has TRBV6-2 or TRBV6-3 and TRBJ2-1, with 10 positions matching TRBD2. This CDR3 spans 15 amino acids. V lost 6 bases, J lost 8 bases, and 10 bases stayed unmatched. Germline assignment: CDR1 MNHEY and CDR2 SVGEGT. The CDR3 DNA is TGTGCCAGCAGCTCTAGCGGGAGACGCTTCGATGAGCAGTTCTTC. Translation: CASSSSGRRFDEQFF.